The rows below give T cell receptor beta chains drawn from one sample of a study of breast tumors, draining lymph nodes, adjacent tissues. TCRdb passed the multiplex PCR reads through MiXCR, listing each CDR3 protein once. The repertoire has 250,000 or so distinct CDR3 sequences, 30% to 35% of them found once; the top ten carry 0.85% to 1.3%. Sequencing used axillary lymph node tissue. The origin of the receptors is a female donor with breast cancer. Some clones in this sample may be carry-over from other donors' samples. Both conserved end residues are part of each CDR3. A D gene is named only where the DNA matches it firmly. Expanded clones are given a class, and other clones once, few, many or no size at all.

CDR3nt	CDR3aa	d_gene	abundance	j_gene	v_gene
TGTGCCAGCATCCCAGGACGGTTGACCTATGGCTACACCTTC	CASIPGRLTYGYTF	.	few	TRBJ1-2	TRBV28
TGTGCCAGCAGCTTTCGACCAAACCAAGAGACCCAGTACTTC	CASSFRPNQETQYF	.	many	TRBJ2-5	TRBV5-5
TGTGCCAGCAGCGCCACAGGGGATCAGGTTAAAAAGCGGGGGAGCACAGATACGCAGTATTTT	CASSATGDQVKKRGSTDTQYF	.	.	TRBJ2-3	TRBV11-2
TGTGCCTGGAGTGGGGGACAGGTGGGCGGGCAGTACTTC	CAWSGGQVGGQYF	TRBD1	.	TRBJ2-7	TRBV30
TGCAGTGCTAGGGGGACCGAGCAGTACTTC	CSARGTEQYF	.	once	TRBJ2-7	TRBV20-1
TGTGCCTGGAACCGACAGAGGGAAGCTTTCTTT	CAWNRQREAFF	.	few	TRBJ1-1	TRBV30
TGCGCCAGCAGCTTGGTAGGGGATAATTCACCCCTCCACTTT	CASSLVGDNSPLHF	.	many	TRBJ1-6	TRBV5-1
TGTGCCACCAGCAGAGGGACAGGGGGCGAGGAGACCCAGTACTTC	CATSRGTGGEETQYF	TRBD1	many	TRBJ2-5	TRBV15
TGTGCCACCAGTAAGGACAGGGAGTACGAAAAACTGTTTTTT	CATSKDREYEKLFF	TRBD1	many	TRBJ1-4	TRBV15
TGTGCCAGCTCACCACGAGAGTTCGAGCAGTACTTC	CASSPREFEQYF	.	.	TRBJ2-7	TRBV18
TGTGCCACCTCCCAAGATCGAATACCGGGACTACAAGGGAATACGCAGTATTTT	CATSQDRIPGLQGNTQYF	TRBD2	few	TRBJ2-3	TRBV6-5
TGTGCCAGCTGGGCTAGCGGGAAAGGGGCAGATACACAGTATTTT	CASWASGKGADTQYF	TRBD2	.	TRBJ2-3	TRBV7-3
TGTGCCTGGATCCCCCTAGCGGGACTCACCGGGGAGCTGTTTTTT	CAWIPLAGLTGELFF	TRBD2	few	TRBJ2-2	TRBV30
TGTGCCAGCTCACCACGCGGTGGGACCTACGATGAGCAGTTCTTC	CASSPRGGTYDEQFF	.	.	TRBJ2-1	TRBV18
TGTGCCAGCAGCTTAGACCCCCCCCACGGGGGGGAAGGGGACATTCAGTACTTC	CASSLDPPHGGEGDIQYF	TRBD2	.	TRBJ2-4	TRBV7-2
TGTGCTAGCAGCATTAGCGGGTTTAGCACAGATACGCAGTATTTT	CASSISGFSTDTQYF	TRBD2	.	TRBJ2-3	TRBV7-7
TGTGCCGGCAGTCTGGACAGGGATATCGCTCAGTACTTC	CAGSLDRDIAQYF	TRBD1	.	TRBJ2-4	TRBV6-6
TGCGCCAGCAGCCGGTTCGTACAGGGGCGGGGTGAAAAACTGTTTTTT	CASSRFVQGRGEKLFF	TRBD1	many	TRBJ1-4	TRBV4-1
TGTGCCAGCAGCCATCAGGGGGCAGGGATCGGGGAGCTGTTTTTT	CASSHQGAGIGELFF	TRBD1	.	TRBJ2-2	TRBV28
TGTGCCAGCAGCCAAACCGGACGGGAAGCTTTCTTT	CASSQTGREAFF	.	few	TRBJ1-1	TRBV7-9
TGTGCCATCAGTGACCGGGGAGGGGAGACCCAGTACTTC	CAISDRGGETQYF	TRBD2	many	TRBJ2-5	TRBV10-3
TGTGCCAGCACCGATCAGGGCTACGAGCAGTACTTC	CASTDQGYEQYF	.	.	TRBJ2-7	TRBV6-2/TRBV6-3
TGTGCCAGCAGCTCAGCACAGGGACTAGCGAAGACCTACGAGCAGTACTTC	CASSSAQGLAKTYEQYF	TRBD2	many	TRBJ2-7	TRBV7-9
TGTGCCAGCAGCTTAAGGACAGCCTATGGCTACACCTTC	CASSLRTAYGYTF	.	many	TRBJ1-2	TRBV7-2
TGTGCTAGCAGCTGGACGGAGAACACCGGGGAGCTGTTTTTT	CASSWTENTGELFF	.	many	TRBJ2-2	TRBV7-7
TGTGCCAGCAGCGACCGGAGGACAGGGAATGAAAAACTGTTTTTT	CASSDRRTGNEKLFF	TRBD1	many	TRBJ1-4	TRBV11-3
TGTGCCAGCAGGCCGACGGGCGACTCCTACGAGCAGTACTTC	CASRPTGDSYEQYF	.	many	TRBJ2-7	TRBV6-1
TGTGCCAGCAGCGTGACAGGGACCACAGATACGCAGTATTTT	CASSVTGTTDTQYF	TRBD1	.	TRBJ2-3	TRBV9
TGCGCCAGCAGCCATGCGACACCTAACTATGGCTACACCTTC	CASSHATPNYGYTF	.	many	TRBJ1-2	TRBV4-3
TGTGCCAGTCTTCTTGAAGAGACCCAGTACTTC	CASLLEETQYF	.	many	TRBJ2-5	TRBV28